This TCR beta chain was documented in a study of metastatic and nonmetastatic thyroid tumors. Among the patients, none had received any treatment before thyroid surgery. Original analysis: A distant-metastasis classifier for papillary thyroid cancer was built using CDR3 differences across clinicopathological groups. MiXCR was used by TCRdb to re-call the PCR reads. The V and J calls come from TCRdb's annotation, not from the publication. There are roughly 10,000 clones in the sample; roughly 38% occur only once, and less than 20% lies in the top ten. CDR3 length: 18 amino acids. Trimming took 0 bases from V and 2 from J, leaving 18 bases between them. The V gene's germline CDR1 is KGHDR and CDR2 SFDVKD.

This chain joins TRBV24-1 and TRBJ1-2; D may be TRBD1 (5 bases). Sequenced input: tumor tissue. The sequence was collected from a female donor with papillary thyroid cancer or a benign thyroid nodule (not recorded which). Some clones in this sample may be carry-over from other donors' samples. CDR3 in DNA: TGTGCCACCAGTGATTTGAAACCCCGTGGGGCCTCAAACTATGGCTACACCTTC. It is translated as CATSDLKPRGASNYGYTF.